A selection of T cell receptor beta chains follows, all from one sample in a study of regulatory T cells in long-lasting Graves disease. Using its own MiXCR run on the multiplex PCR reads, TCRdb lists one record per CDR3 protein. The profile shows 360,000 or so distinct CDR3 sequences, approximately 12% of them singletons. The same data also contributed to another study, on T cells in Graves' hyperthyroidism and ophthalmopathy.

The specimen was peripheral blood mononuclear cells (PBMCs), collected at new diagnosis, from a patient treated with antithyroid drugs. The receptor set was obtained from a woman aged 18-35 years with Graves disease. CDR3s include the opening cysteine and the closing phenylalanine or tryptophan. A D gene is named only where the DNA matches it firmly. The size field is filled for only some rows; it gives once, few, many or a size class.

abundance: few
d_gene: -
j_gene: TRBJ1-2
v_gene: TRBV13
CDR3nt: TGTGCCAGCAGCTTAACATGGGTTGGCTACACCTTC
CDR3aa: CASSLTWVGYTF

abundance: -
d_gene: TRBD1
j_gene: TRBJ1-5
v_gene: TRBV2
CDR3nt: TGTGCCAGCAGGGACAGGACAGGGGGCCGGAATCAGCCCCAGCATTTT
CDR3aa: CASRDRTGGRNQPQHF

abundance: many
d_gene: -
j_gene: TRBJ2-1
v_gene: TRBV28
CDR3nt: TGTGCCAGCAGTTTATCCGGGATTTTAGACCCCGAGCAGTTCTTC
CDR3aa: CASSLSGILDPEQFF

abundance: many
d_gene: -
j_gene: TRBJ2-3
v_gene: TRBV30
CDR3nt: TGTGCCTGGAGTGTCGGCACCTCTAGCTTATCCACAGATACGCAGTATTTT
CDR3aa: CAWSVGTSSLSTDTQYF

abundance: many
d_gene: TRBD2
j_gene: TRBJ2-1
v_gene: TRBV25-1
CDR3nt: TGTGCCAGCAGTGGGAGGACTAGCGGGAGGTGGAACAATGAGCAGTTCTTC
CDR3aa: CASSGRTSGRWNNEQFF

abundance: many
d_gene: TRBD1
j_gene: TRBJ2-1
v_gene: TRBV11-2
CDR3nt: TGTGCCAGCAGCCCACGACAGGGGTACAATGAGCAGTTCTTC
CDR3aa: CASSPRQGYNEQFF

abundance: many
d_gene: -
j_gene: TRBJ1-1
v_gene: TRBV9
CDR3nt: TGTGCCAGCAGCGTAGTAGGGGGTCGAACTGAAGCTTTCTTT
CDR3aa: CASSVVGGRTEAFF

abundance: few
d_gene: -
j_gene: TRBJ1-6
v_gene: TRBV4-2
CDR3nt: TGTGTTCTAGGGAAGCTCAACACCGGGGTGCCACCCCTCCACTTT
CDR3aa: CVLGKLNTGVPPLHF

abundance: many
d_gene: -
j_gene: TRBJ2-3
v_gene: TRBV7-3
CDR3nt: TGTGCCAGCAGCTCAGGGGGGACCGTGGCAGATACGCAGTATTTT
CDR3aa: CASSSGGTVADTQYF

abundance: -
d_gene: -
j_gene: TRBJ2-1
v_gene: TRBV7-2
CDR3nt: TGTGCCAGCAGCTTAGATGGGGCAGGCCGCTGGGATGAGCAGTTCTTC
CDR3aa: CASSLDGAGRWDEQFF

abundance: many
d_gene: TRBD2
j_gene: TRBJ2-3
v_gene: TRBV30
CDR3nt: TGTGCCAGTGATTCCCCGGGGGGAGGCACAGATACGCAGTATTTT
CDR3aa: CASDSPGGGTDTQYF

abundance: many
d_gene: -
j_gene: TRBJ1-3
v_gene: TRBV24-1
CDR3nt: TGTGCCACCAGTGACCCGGTGGGTGAAACAGGGCTTTATGGAAACACCATATATTTT
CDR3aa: CATSDPVGETGLYGNTIYF

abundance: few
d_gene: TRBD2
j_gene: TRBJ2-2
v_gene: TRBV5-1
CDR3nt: TGCGCCAGCAGCGCCGGGGGGGGCGACGGCACCGGGGAGCTGTTTTTT
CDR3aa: CASSAGGGDGTGELFF

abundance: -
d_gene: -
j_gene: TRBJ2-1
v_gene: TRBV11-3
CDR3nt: TGTGCCAGCAGCTTAGATCAAGTCAATGAGCAGTTCTTC
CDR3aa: CASSLDQVNEQFF

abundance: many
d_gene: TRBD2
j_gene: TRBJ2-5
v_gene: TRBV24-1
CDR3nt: TGTGCCACCAGTGATCCGACTAGCGGGAGGGTCCAAGAGACCCAGTACTTC
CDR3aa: CATSDPTSGRVQETQYF

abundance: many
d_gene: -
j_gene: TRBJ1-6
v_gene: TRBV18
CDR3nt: TGTGCCAGCTCACCGAGCAGCTCCTATAATTCACCCCTCCACTTT
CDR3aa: CASSPSSSYNSPLHF

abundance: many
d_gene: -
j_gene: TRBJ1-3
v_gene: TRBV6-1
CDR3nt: TGTGCCAGCACCTTAGGGGGGACTGGGGGAAACACCATATATTTT
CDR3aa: CASTLGGTGGNTIYF

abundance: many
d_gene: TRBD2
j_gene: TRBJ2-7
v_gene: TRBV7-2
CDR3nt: TGTGCCAGCAGCTTAGCGGCTAGCGGGAGCTACGAGCAGTACTTC
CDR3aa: CASSLAASGSYEQYF

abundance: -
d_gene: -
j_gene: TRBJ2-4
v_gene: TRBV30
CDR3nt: TGTGCCTGGAGTGTAAGGGCGGCCAAAAACATTCAGTACTTC
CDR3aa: CAWSVRAAKNIQYF

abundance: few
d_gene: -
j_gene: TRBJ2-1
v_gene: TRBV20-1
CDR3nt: TGCAGTGCTTGGGACGCAGGGTCCTACAATGAGCAGTTCTTC
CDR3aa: CSAWDAGSYNEQFF

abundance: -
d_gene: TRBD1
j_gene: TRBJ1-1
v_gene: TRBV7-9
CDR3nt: TGTGCCAGCAGCTTAGCAGGGGGCGCAGTAAGGTTGACTGAAGCTTTCTTT
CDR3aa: CASSLAGGAVRLTEAFF

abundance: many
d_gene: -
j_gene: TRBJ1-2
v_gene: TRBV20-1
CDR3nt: TGCAGTGCTAGCGGCTCGAGGGGATCCTATGGCTACACCTTC
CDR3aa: CSASGSRGSYGYTF

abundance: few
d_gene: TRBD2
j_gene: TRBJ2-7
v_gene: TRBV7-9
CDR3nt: TGTGCCAGCAGCTCTCCCACTAGCGGGACTTCCTACGAGCAGTACTTC
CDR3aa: CASSSPTSGTSYEQYF

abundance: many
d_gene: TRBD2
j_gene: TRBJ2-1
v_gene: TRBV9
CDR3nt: TGTGCCAGCAGCCCTAGCGGGAGGGCCGGCGGTGAGCAGTTCTTC
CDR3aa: CASSPSGRAGGEQFF